This record covers a single TCR beta chain. V lost 4 bases to trimming and J lost 3 bases, with 13 bases between them. The CDR3 spans 14 residues. Germline-derived CDR1 and CDR2 are SGDLS and YYNGEE. As originally analysed: Estimation of nucleated cell counts was performed using reference gene primer amplification. Profiling relied on immunoSEQ multiplex PCR, and the TCRdb table lists in-frame clones only, not all of them. That table gives V, J and clone size, and the DNA gave D and trimming. The sample yields about 6,300 clones, 88% seen once. This record belongs to a study of blood T cell repertoires in COVID-19. Study background: Acute and convalescent COVID-19 specimens originated in the United States, Italy and Spain. The analysed material was cDNA or gDNA that came from T cells, B-cell-depleted T cells, or PBMCs.

The clonotype originates from a human donor in a cohort sampled during active COVID-19. V is TRBV9 and J is TRBJ1-1; maybe TRBD1 (5 bases). Input material: peripheral blood. CDR3 loop: CASSIDSGDTEAFF. CDR3 in DNA: TGTGCCAGCAGCATAGACTCGGGGGACACTGAAGCTTTCTTT.